This T cell receptor beta chain was sequenced for a study of blood T cell repertoires in COVID-19. At the level of the study: T cells, B-cell-depleted T cells, or PBMCs provided the cDNA or gDNA that served as material.

Here immunoSEQ multiplex PCR was the method, and the copy in TCRdb shows in-frame clones only, minus some. This table holds just over 250,000 clones, 88% found once. V shed 7 bases, J shed 0 bases, and the junction held 8 bases outside the gene matches. Germline V lookup: CDR1 LNHDA, CDR2 SQIVND (reference sequence). The CDR3 has 16 amino acids. In this sample, this clone turned up a few times. This clonotype was obtained from a man aged 60-69 years who had recovered from COVID-19. This chain joins TRBV19 and TRBJ1-5; 8 bases fit TRBD1. The material sequenced was peripheral blood. The CDR3 sequence is CASTPGRGRSNQPQHF. CDR3 bases: TGTGCCAGTACCCCTGGCAGGGGGCGTAGCAATCAGCCCCAGCATTTT.